Below are 3 T cell receptor beta chains sequenced from a single sample in a study of T cell clonality in common variable immunodeficiency. Using immunoSEQ multiplex PCR, the repertoire was profiled, and TCRdb retains in-frame clones only, with some absent. There are tens of thousands of clones in the sample, none observed a single time. The sample consisted of peripheral blood mononuclear cells. All receptors come from a person aged 18 to 75 in good health.

This clone was seen repeatedly, ten times or more. The CDR3 end is not reached by the read, which stops 3 residues before it; the germline J gene fills it in. This chain joins TRBV4-2 and TRBJ2-7; 8 bases are shared with TRBD2. This CDR3 has 20 residues. Trimming took 4 bases from V and 4 from J; bases not matched to a gene: 24. CDR1 is LGHNA and CDR2 is YNFKEQ in the germline V gene. The CDR3 bases that were read are TGTGCCAGCAGCCCATCTCAGGGGACTAGTAGAGGGGGTTGGAATTACGAG. Protein product: CASSPSQGTSRGGWNYE. In full, the CDR3 is CASSPSQGTSRGGWNYEQYF.

This clone has just a few counts. The read finishes 3 residues shy of the CDR3 end, and the germline J gene is used to complete it. The chain couples TRBV6-2 or TRBV6-3 to TRBJ1-4; a weak D match, TRBD1 (5 bases). The V gene's germline CDR1 is MNHEY and CDR2 SVGEGT. The CDR3 is made up of 15 amino acids. Here the CDR3 reads CASSARHSGANVLFF. The sequenced part of the CDR3 DNA is TGTGCCAGCAGTGCCAGACACTCTGGGGCCAACGTA.

This clone was seen ten or more times. The CDR3 is cut off 3 residues early in the read; its end comes from the germline J gene. This sequence joins TRBV28 and TRBJ1-1; 7 positions match TRBD1. CDR1 and CDR2 (germline): MDHEN, SYDVKM. Losses at the gene ends were 9 bases for V and 5 bases for J; bases not matched to a gene: 9. The CDR3 has 13 residues. Partial CDR3 DNA: TGTGCCAGTAACACAGGGGATGGGACTGAA. It codes for CASNTGDGTE. The whole CDR3 sequence reads CASNTGDGTEAFF. The entire variable domain, with the rest obtained from reference TRBV28 and TRBJ1-1, is as follows: DVKVTQSSRYLVKRTGEKVFLECVQDMDHENMFWYRQDPGLGLRLIYFSYDVKMKEKGDIPEGYSVSREKKERFSLILESASTNQTSMYLCASNTGDGTEAFFGQGTRLTVV.